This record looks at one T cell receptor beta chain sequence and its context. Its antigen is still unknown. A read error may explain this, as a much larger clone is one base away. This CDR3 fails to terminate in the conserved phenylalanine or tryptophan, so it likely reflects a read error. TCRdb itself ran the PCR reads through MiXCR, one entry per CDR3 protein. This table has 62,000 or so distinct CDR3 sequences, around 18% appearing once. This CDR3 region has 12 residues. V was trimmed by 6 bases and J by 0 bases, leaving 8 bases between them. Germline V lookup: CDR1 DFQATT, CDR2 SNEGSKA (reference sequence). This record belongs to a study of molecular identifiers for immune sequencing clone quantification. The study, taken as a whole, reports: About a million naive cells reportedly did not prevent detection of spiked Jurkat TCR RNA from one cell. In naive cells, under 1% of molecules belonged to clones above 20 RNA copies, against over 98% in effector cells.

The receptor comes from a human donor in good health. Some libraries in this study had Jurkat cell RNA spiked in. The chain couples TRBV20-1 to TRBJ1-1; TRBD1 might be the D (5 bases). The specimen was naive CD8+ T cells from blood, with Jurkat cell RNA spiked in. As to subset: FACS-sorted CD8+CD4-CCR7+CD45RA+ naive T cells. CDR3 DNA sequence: TGCAGTGCGGGGACTCTGAACACTGAAGCTTTCTAT. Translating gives CSAGTLNTEAFY.